The 26 T cell receptor beta chains below come from one sample, sequenced in a study of cytomegalovirus exposure and HLA in healthy donors. The PCR contained 60 Vbeta and 13 Jbeta primers. Sequencing used immunoSEQ multiplex PCR; TCRdb keeps in-frame clones, though not all of them. The sample holds about 150,000 clones, about 88% seen once. Sequenced input: PBMCs. The source is a woman between 18 and 29 years old in good health and CMV-seronegative.

With respect to this clone: At one of its ends the junction is not consistent with the germline gene, which may arise from a read error. J is TRBJ1-2 and V is TRBV5-1, with 9 bases lining up with TRBD1. CDR1 is SGHRS and CDR2 is YFSETQ in the germline V gene. The CDR3 is made up of 15 amino acids. As DNA, the CDR3 is TGCGCCAGCAGCTCAGGGACAGGGACTAATTATGGCTACACCTTC. This codes for CASSSGTGTNYGYTF.

This sequence joins TRBV1 and TRBJ1-5. TRBV1 is given as a pseudogene. The CDR3 runs 17 residues. CDR3 sequence: CTSSQDRPGKGNQPQHF. The CDR3 nucleotides read TGCACCAGCAGCCAAGATCGACCGGGGAAGGGCAATCAGCCCCAGCATTTT.

This chain uses TRBV28 with TRBJ2-1, with D possibly matching TRBD2 (5 bases). Trimming removed 2 bases from V and 8 bases from J, with 10 bases in between. CDR3 size: 13 residues. The germline V gene encodes CDR1 MDHEN and CDR2 SYDVKM. This CDR3 is CASSLPSRDEQFF. Here the CDR3 DNA reads TGTGCCAGCAGTTTACCTAGCCGGGATGAGCAGTTCTTC. Together with reference TRBV28 and TRBJ2-1, the CDR3 gives the full variable domain: DVKVTQSSRYLVKRTGEKVFLECVQDMDHENMFWYRQDPGLGLRLIYFSYDVKMKEKGDIPEGYSVSREKKERFSLILESASTNQTSMYLCASSLPSRDEQFFGPGTRLTVL.

The CDR3 loop is CASSQDASGYNEQFF. CDR3 sequence (DNA): TGCGCCAGCAGCCAAGACGCCAGCGGCTACAATGAGCAGTTCTTC. The V call is TRBV4-1, the J call TRBJ2-1; tentative D call: TRBD2 (5 bases). The germline V gene encodes CDR1 MGHRA and CDR2 YSYEKL. Trimming pared 0 bases from V and 3 bases from J, leaving 9 bases between. This CDR3 comprises 15 residues.

V usage is TRBV28 and J usage is TRBJ1-4, with D possibly matching TRBD1 (6 bases). Trimming took off 6 bases at V and 8 bases at J, with 16 bases between the two ends. Germline CDR1 is MDHEN and CDR2 is SYDVKM. This CDR3 has 14 residues. The CDR3 bases are TGTGCCAGCAGGGAACAGGGTTTGATCGAAAAACTGTTTTTT. Amino acids: CASREQGLIEKLFF.

This rearrangement joins TRBV2 to TRBJ1-6; D not resolved. The CDR3 loop spans 16 amino acids. CDR1 is SNHLY and CDR2 is FYNNEI in the germline V gene. Trimming took 7 bases from V and 2 from J, leaving 15 bases between them. The DNA for the CDR3 is TGTGCCAGCAACCGTGGGGAGGGAACCTATAATTCACCCCTCCACTTT. Protein product: CASNRGEGTYNSPLHF.

V is TRBV7-2 and J is TRBJ2-3, with TRBD2 matching over 10 bases. This CDR3 contains 14 residues. V shed 1 base and J 9 bases; nucleotides not matched to a gene: 4. Germline V CDR1 and CDR2: SGHTA, FQGNSA. The CDR3 sequence is CASSLGTSGTTQYF. CDR3 sequence (DNA): TGTGCCAGCAGCTTAGGGACTAGCGGTACCACGCAGTATTTT.

J is TRBJ2-5 and V is TRBV9; D might be TRBD1 (5 bases). The CDR3 covers 13 residues. V was cut by 3 bases and J by 5 bases, with 11 bases left in between. Germline V gene data show CDR1 as SGDLS and CDR2 as YYNGEE. The CDR3 nucleotides read TGTGCCAGCAGCGCTGGACCAGGGGAGACCCAGTACTTC. Amino acid sequence: CASSAGPGETQYF.

This clone was counted between two and nine times. The CDR3 is CASSQDGSSGEAQYF. DNA of the CDR3: TGTGCCAGCAGCCAAGATGGCTCCAGCGGGGAGGCCCAGTACTTC. This rearrangement joins TRBV4-2 to TRBJ2-5, with 7 bases aligning to TRBD2. The junction had 10 bases not matched to a gene; V was cut back by 0 bases and J by 9 bases. Per germline, CDR1 LGHNA and CDR2 YNFKEQ. This CDR3 has 15 amino acids.

The rearrangement links TRBV2 to TRBJ1-2; no firm D call. Germline CDR1 reads SNHLY; CDR2 reads FYNNEI. Trimming pared 1 base from V and 8 bases from J, leaving 11 bases between. CDR3 size: 13 residues. CDR3 DNA: TGTGCCAGCAGTGAAGGGGCGGGTCAAGGCTACACCTTC. It encodes CASSEGAGQGYTF.

CDR3 amino acids: CASSQELTAVYGYTF. DNA of the CDR3: TGCGCCAGCAGCCAAGAATTGACAGCCGTCTATGGCTACACCTTC. V usage is TRBV4-1 and J usage is TRBJ1-2; D perhaps matches TRBD1 (5 bases). V was trimmed by 0 bases and J by 4 bases, leaving 12 bases between them. The germline V gene encodes CDR1 MGHRA and CDR2 YSYEKL. This CDR3 comprises 15 residues.

The rearrangement links TRBV6-6 to TRBJ1-5; 9 positions match TRBD1. CDR3 length: 13 amino acids. J was trimmed by 4 bases and V by 5 bases; bases with no gene match: 0. From germline, CDR1 is MNHNY and CDR2 SVGAGI (reference sequence). The CDR3 nucleotides are TGTGCCAGCAGTGACAGGGGGAATCAGCCCCAGCATTTT. This gives the protein CASSDRGNQPQHF.

The gene calls are TRBV28 and TRBJ1-2, with 8 bases that match TRBD1. With 8 bases clipped from V and 4 bases from J, the junction kept 9 bases outside the gene matches. CDR3 length: 14 residues. CDR1 MDHEN and CDR2 SYDVKM come from the germline V gene. This CDR3 is CASGGDRGSYGYTF. The CDR3 nucleotides read TGTGCCAGCGGAGGAGACAGGGGATCCTATGGCTACACCTTC.

The genes are TRBV6-6 and TRBJ2-3; D is perhaps TRBD1 (6 bases). The CDR3 runs 16 residues. Trimming took off 6 bases at V and 0 bases at J, with 16 bases between the two ends. Germline V gene lookup returns CDR1 MNHNY and CDR2 SVGAGI (reference sequence). CDR3 amino acids: CASRTGQLLSTDTQYF. The CDR3 nucleotides are TGTGCCAGCAGAACCGGACAGCTCTTAAGCACAGATACGCAGTATTTT.

This chain links TRBV5-1 with TRBJ2-7; 8 bases fit TRBD1. The V segment lost 4 bases and the J segment 7 bases; nucleotides outside the gene matches: 10. The germline gives CDR1 SGHRS, CDR2 YFSETQ. This CDR3 has 14 residues. The CDR3 coding sequence is TGCGCCAGCAGCAGACAGGGGTTTGCAGGGGAGCAGTACTTC. This sequence encodes CASSRQGFAGEQYF.

V and J are TRBV5-1 and TRBJ2-1; 8 bases match TRBD2. CDR1 is SGHRS, CDR2 YFSETQ, per germline. The junction had 8 bases not matched to a gene; V was cut back by 4 bases and J by 8 bases. CDR3 length: 14 residues. CDR3 nucleotide sequence: TGCGCCAGCAGCCCAGCCGGGACTAGTGATGAGCAGTTCTTC. It specifies CASSPAGTSDEQFF.

The J gene is TRBJ2-7, the V gene TRBV2, with D perhaps matching TRBD1 (5 bases). V lost 9 bases to trimming and J lost 7 bases, with 10 bases between them. CDR3 size: 10 residues. The germline V gene encodes CDR1 SNHLY and CDR2 FYNNEI. The CDR3 region is CASVRDEQYF. The DNA for the CDR3 is TGTGCCAGTGTCAGGGATGAGCAGTACTTC.

The chain employs TRBV9 and TRBJ2-2, with 7 bases lining up with TRBD2. V trimming: 2 bases; J trimming: 2 bases; junction bases outside the gene matches: 6. The CDR3 length is 16 residues. Germline assignment: CDR1 SGDLS and CDR2 YYNGEE. The CDR3 nucleotides read TGTGCCAGCAGCGTCGTGGGGGGGGACAACACCGGGGAGCTGTTTTTT. Amino acid sequence: CASSVVGGDNTGELFF.

This chain uses TRBV5-1 with TRBJ2-3, with D tentatively TRBD1 (6 bases). The V and J ends lost 5 bases and 1 base respectively, with 14 bases between them. The CDR3 extends over 15 amino acids. Germline V lookup: CDR1 SGHRS, CDR2 YFSETQ. CDR3 loop: CASRKIEGGTDTQYF. CDR3 sequence (DNA): TGCGCCAGCAGAAAAATTGAGGGGGGCACAGATACGCAGTATTTT.

This clone was seen ten or more times. V usage is TRBV7-9 and J usage is TRBJ2-7, with TRBD1 identical over 7 bases. This CDR3 region has 17 residues. The germline V gene encodes CDR1 SEHNR and CDR2 FQNEAQ (reference sequence). V gave up 2 bases and J gave up 2 bases; unmatched junction bases: 12. Here the CDR3 reads CASSLLVTGAKAYEQYF. CDR3 bases: TGTGCCAGCAGCTTACTCGTTACAGGGGCCAAGGCCTACGAGCAGTACTTC.

The V and J genes are TRBV30 and TRBJ2-1, with TRBD2 matching 7 bases. After removal of 2 bases from V and 5 bases from J, the junction contained 3 bases not matched to a gene. The CDR3 has 13 residues. Germline V gives CDR1 GTSNPN, CDR2 SVGIG (reference sequence). The CDR3 here is CAWSLLAHNEQFF. As DNA, the CDR3 is TGTGCCTGGAGTCTACTAGCGCACAATGAGCAGTTCTTC.

The CDR3, as DNA: TGTGCCAGCAGCTTAGAGTGGGCCTATGGCTACACCTTC. Translated, it gives CASSLEWAYGYTF. V gene TRBV7-2 combines with J gene TRBJ1-2; the D is unclear. There are 13 residues in the CDR3. The V gene lost 1 base and the J gene lost 4 bases, with 7 bases spanning the gap. Germline V gene sequence: CDR1 SGHTA, CDR2 FQGNSA.

This chain links TRBV6-4 with TRBJ2-2, with 7 bases identical to TRBD1. J was trimmed by 4 bases and V by 4 bases; bases with no gene match: 6. Germline loops: CDR1 MRHNA, CDR2 SNTAGT. The CDR3 is 15 residues long. The CDR3 region is CASSAGPGGTGELFF. CDR3 nucleotides: TGTGCCAGCAGTGCTGGGCCAGGGGGCACCGGGGAGCTGTTTTTT.

This chain connects TRBV5-1 to TRBJ2-5, with 11 bases matching TRBD2. CDR1 SGHRS and CDR2 YFSETQ come from the germline V gene. This CDR3 has 18 residues. Unmatched junction bases numbered 9, after V lost 0 bases and J lost 2 bases. The CDR3 loop reads CASSLGALAGDFQETQYF. CDR3 coding DNA: TGCGCCAGCAGCTTGGGGGCACTAGCGGGGGATTTTCAAGAGACCCAGTACTTC. The full variable domain, its missing parts supplied by reference TRBV5-1 and TRBJ2-5, is KAGVTQTPRYLIKTRGQQVTLSCSPISGHRSVSWYQQTPGQGLQFLFEYFSETQRNKGNFPGRFSGRQFSNSRSEMNVSTLELGDSALYLCASSLGALAGDFQETQYFGPGTRLLVL.

The rearrangement uses TRBV9 and TRBJ2-7, with 10 bases aligning to TRBD1. The CDR3 length is 15 residues. Unmatched junction bases numbered 6, after V lost 4 bases and J lost 2 bases. The germline CDR1 and CDR2 sequences are SGDLS and YYNGEE. The CDR3 region has the DNA TGTGCCAGCAGCAAGGGACAGGGGACCACCTACGAGCAGTACTTC. Encoded protein: CASSKGQGTTYEQYF.

This clone was observed a handful of times. The chain employs TRBV7-2 and TRBJ1-5; perhaps TRBD1 as D (5 bases). V lost 7 bases and J lost 4, with 11 bases in between. The CDR3 has 13 amino acids. CDR1 is SGHTA and CDR2 is FQGNSA in the germline V gene. CDR3 region: CASTLGANQPQHF. The CDR3 DNA reads as TGTGCCAGCACCCTAGGGGCGAATCAGCCCCAGCATTTT.